The 13 T cell receptor beta chains reported below all come from one sample, sequenced in a study of blood T cell repertoires in COVID-19. Only in-frame clones appear in the TCRdb table, and some are missing; sequencing was by immunoSEQ multiplex PCR. The data hold 20,000 to 25,000 clones, with more than 90% observed a single time. The material sequenced was peripheral blood. The receptors were sampled from a woman in her seventies with active COVID-19.

V usage is TRBV28 and J usage is TRBJ2-1; 14 nucleotides align to TRBD2. Trimming cost V 3 bases and J 6 bases; bases outside gene matches: 7. The CDR3 has 17 residues. Germline loops: CDR1 MDHEN, CDR2 SYDVKM. CDR3 in amino acids: CASSFNPGLAGVNEQFF. In nucleotides, the CDR3 is TGTGCCAGCAGTTTCAATCCGGGACTAGCGGGAGTCAATGAGCAGTTCTTC.

The chain combines TRBV24-1 with TRBJ2-1; 10 positions match TRBD2. The CDR3 totals 16 residues. Looked up from germline, CDR1 is KGHDR and CDR2 is SFDVKD. With 3 bases clipped from V and 6 bases from J, the junction kept 7 bases outside the gene matches. CDR3: CATSDRAGGPSNEQFF. In nucleotides, the CDR3 is TGTGCCACCAGTGATCGAGCGGGAGGGCCTAGCAATGAGCAGTTCTTC.

In its sample, this clone was seen once. V is TRBV2 and J is TRBJ2-7; D possibly corresponds to TRBD2 (5 bases). Trimming removed 7 bases from V and 4 bases from J, with 14 bases in between. CDR1 SNHLY and CDR2 FYNNEI come from the germline V gene. This CDR3 has 13 residues. The CDR3 nucleotides read TGTGCCAGCAAACGGGGATCTCAGTACGAGCAGTACTTC. Encoded protein: CASKRGSQYEQYF. Full variable domain (missing parts from reference TRBV2 and TRBJ2-7): EPEVTQTPSHQVTQMGQEVILRCVPISNHLYFYWYRQILGQKVEFLVSFYNNEISEKSEIFDDQFSVERPDGSNFTLKIRSTKLEDSAMYFCASKRGSQYEQYFGPGTRLTVT.

V is TRBV6-4 and J is TRBJ1-2; 9 nucleotides line up with TRBD1. J was trimmed by 7 bases and V by 5 bases; bases with no gene match: 5. CDR1 is MRHNA, CDR2 SNTAGT, per germline. The CDR3 totals 13 residues. The CDR3 is CASSIGTGTGYTF. CDR3 DNA sequence: TGTGCCAGCAGTATCGGGACAGGGACTGGCTACACCTTC.

The J gene is TRBJ2-7, the V gene TRBV14; D is undetermined. The CDR3 consists of 15 residues. In germline, CDR1 is SGHDN, CDR2 FVKESK. Trimming removed 0 bases from V and 5 bases from J, with 14 bases in between. The CDR3 sequence is CASSQDNIPRDEQYF. The CDR3 DNA sequence: TGTGCCAGCAGCCAAGATAACATCCCACGGGACGAGCAGTACTTC.

The J gene is TRBJ1-1, the V gene TRBV7-2; 7 bases align to TRBD1. The CDR3 is made up of 14 amino acids. V shed 4 bases and J 6 bases; nucleotides not matched to a gene: 8. Germline V gene data show CDR1 as SGHTA and CDR2 as FQGNSA. CDR3 sequence reads: CASSSQTGKAEAFF. The DNA of the CDR3 is TGTGCCAGCAGCTCTCAGACAGGGAAGGCTGAAGCTTTCTTT. The variable domain in full, with the rest retrieved from reference TRBV7-2 and TRBJ1-1, is GAGVSQSPSNKVTEKGKDVELRCDPISGHTALYWYRQSLGQGLEFLIYFQGNSAPDKSGLPSDRFSAERTGGSVSTLTIQRTQQEDSAVYLCASSSQTGKAEAFFGQGTRLTVV.

This chain connects TRBV7-8 to TRBJ2-1; possible D gene TRBD1, 6 bases. The V and J ends lost 0 bases and 7 bases respectively, with 10 bases between them. This CDR3 has 14 residues. Germline V gene sequence: CDR1 SGHVS, CDR2 FQNEAQ. CDR3 in amino acids: CASSLAGARNEQFF. CDR3 sequence (DNA): TGTGCCAGCAGCTTAGCGGGGGCTCGGAATGAGCAGTTCTTC.

This rearrangement joins TRBV29-1 to TRBJ2-5; D perhaps matches TRBD2 (7 bases). The germline V gene has CDR1 SQVTM and CDR2 ANQGSEA. Trimming removed 4 bases at V and 5 bases at J, with 11 bases between. The CDR3 has 12 amino acids. The CDR3 nucleotides are TGCAGCGTTGCCAGGGGAGGGGAGACCCAGTACTTC. Translation gives CSVARGGETQYF.

The chain employs TRBV6-2 or TRBV6-3 and TRBJ2-3, with 7 bases fitting TRBD2. Germline V gene data show CDR1 as MNHEY and CDR2 as SVGEGT. The CDR3 extends over 17 amino acids. Trimming at V came to 2 bases and at J to 2 bases, leaving 10 bases not matched to a gene. CDR3 sequence reads: CASSYDTSGTYTDTQYF. The DNA for the CDR3 is TGTGCCAGCAGTTACGACACAAGCGGGACTTACACAGATACGCAGTATTTT.

The chain employs TRBV11-3 and TRBJ2-3; 10 bases are shared with TRBD2. The CDR3 covers 20 residues. Losses at the gene ends were 0 bases for V and 6 bases for J; bases not matched to a gene: 18. Germline V gene lookup returns CDR1 SGHNT and CDR2 YENEEA. The CDR3 region has the DNA TGTGCCAGCAGCTTAGATGGTGGGTCAACTAGCGGGAAAAATGGGGATACGCAGTATTTT. It is translated as CASSLDGGSTSGKNGDTQYF. Full variable domain (rest looked up from reference TRBV11-3 and TRBJ2-3): EAGVVQSPRYKIIEKKQPVAFWCNPISGHNTLYWYLQNLGQGPELLIRYENEEAVDDSQLPKDRFSAERLKGVDSTLKIQPAELGDSAVYLCASSLDGGSTSGKNGDTQYFGPGTRLTVL.

V usage is TRBV10-3 and J usage is TRBJ2-2; 7 bases match TRBD2. V gave up 11 bases and J gave up 4 bases; unmatched junction bases: 7. Germline CDR1 and CDR2: ENHRY and SYGVKD. The CDR3 covers 13 residues. CDR3 sequence: CASTSAVTGELFF. The CDR3 DNA reads as TGTGCCTCCACTAGCGCGGTCACCGGGGAGCTGTTTTTT.

The V gene is TRBV11-2, the J gene TRBJ2-5, with D tentatively TRBD1 (5 bases). With 5 bases removed from V and 1 base from J, the gap between germline ends came to 14 bases. The CDR3 runs to 15 residues. Per the germline V gene, CDR1 is SGHAT and CDR2 is FQNNGV. The DNA of the CDR3 is TGTGCCAGCAGCCCCCCGACAGCATTCCAAGAGACCCAGTACTTC. Its protein product is CASSPPTAFQETQYF.

V usage is TRBV18 and J usage is TRBJ2-1; 9 bases line up with TRBD1. The V segment lost 5 bases and the J segment 7 bases; nucleotides outside the gene matches: 18. The CDR3 is 18 residues long. CDR1 and CDR2 from the germline V gene are KGHSH and LQKENI. The CDR3 here is CASSSQLKTGGSGNEQFF. DNA of the CDR3: TGTGCCAGCTCATCCCAACTTAAAACAGGGGGCTCAGGGAATGAGCAGTTCTTC.